Ten or more counts support the clone carrying this T cell receptor (beta chain). Antigen specificity is unknown. The data belong to a study of T cells in Graves' hyperthyroidism and ophthalmopathy. Turning to the study itself: Peripheral blood was taken when the disease was first diagnosed, before any treatment began. Study-wide results and caveats: Expanded thyroid clonotypes (above 0.001) were mostly also found in blood.

There were TCR beta CDR3 regions amplified from RNA transcripts. The study used the HTBI primer set for a first-round RT-PCR of the TCR CDR3. TCRdb recomputed calls from the multiplex PCR reads with MiXCR, one row per CDR3 protein. The repertoire includes 500,000 to 550,000 distinct CDR3 sequences, roughly 21% of them detected once, and roughly 50% sits in the top ten. Each diagnosis was grounded in clinical symptoms, serum thyroxine and TRAb, thyroid ultrasound, and orbital computed tomography. The sequenced material came from blood. The sequence derives from a man aged 35-49 years with Graves' ophthalmopathy.

CDR3 DNA sequence: TGTGCTAGCGGCCGTCAAGAGACCCAGTACTTC. Translating it yields CASGRQETQYF. The J gene is TRBJ2-5, the V gene TRBV5-8; D possibly corresponds to TRBD2 (6 bases). Per germline, CDR1 SGHTS and CDR2 YDEGEE. The CDR3 contains 11 residues.